This T cell receptor beta chain came from a study of blood T cell repertoires in COVID-19. Study as a whole: Both acute and convalescent COVID-19 samples were obtained from the United States, Italy and Spain. Nucleic acid was either cDNA or gDNA, and it came from T cells, B-cell-depleted T cells, or PBMCs.

Original analysis: Nucleated cell counts were estimated from reference gene primer amplification. Assay used: immunoSEQ multiplex PCR; TCRdb lists only in-frame clones, some missing. The DNA was the basis for D and trimming; V, J and clone size are from that table. The sample carries about 69,000 clones, 79% recorded once. This clone was seen only a few times. The sequence derives from a human donor in a cohort sampled during active COVID-19. Specimen: peripheral blood.

CDR3 sequence (DNA): TGTGCCAGCAGTTATGGGACACTGTCTTATACTAACTATGGCTACACCTTC. Residues: CASSYGTLSYTNYGYTF. The chain joins TRBV6-2 or TRBV6-3 to TRBJ1-2; the D gene is possibly TRBD1 (6 bases). Germline V gene lookup returns CDR1 MNHEY and CDR2 SVGEGT. The V and J ends lost 3 bases and 0 bases respectively, with 17 bases between them. The CDR3 is made up of 17 amino acids.